This entry lists 26 T cell receptor beta chains sequenced from one sample in a study of blood T cells in healthy people across ages. Primed by a sample-barcoded 5' primer and a J-beta primer mix, a second PCR proceeded for roughly 7 to 11 cycles. TCRdb reprocessed the 5' RACE reads with MiXCR, giving one entry per CDR3 protein. Here the sample spans 500,000 to 650,000 distinct CDR3 sequences, around 27% being singletons. A further study also used this sample, focusing on T cells of mothers and their children.

The specimen was blood. The receptors stem from a boy under 10 years old in good health.

The V gene is TRBV9, the J gene TRBJ2-1; 9 positions agree with TRBD2. The germline CDR1 and CDR2 sequences are SGDLS and YYNGEE. This CDR3 has 15 amino acids. With 3 bases clipped from V and 5 bases from J, the junction kept 6 bases outside the gene matches. This chain's CDR3 is CASSALAGRDNEQFF. In DNA, the CDR3 is TGTGCCAGCAGCGCTCTAGCGGGAAGGGACAATGAGCAGTTCTTC.

The genes are TRBV7-9 and TRBJ2-5; 9 positions match TRBD2. CDR3 length equals 16 residues. The germline V gene encodes CDR1 SEHNR and CDR2 FQNEAQ (reference sequence). The trim removed 1 base at V and 1 base at J, leaving 4 bases unmatched. This chain's CDR3 is CASSLGSGRTQETQYF. The CDR3 DNA is TGTGCCAGCAGCTTAGGCAGCGGGAGGACCCAAGAGACCCAGTACTTC.

V is TRBV11-2 and J is TRBJ2-1; D not certain. Deletions cut 5 bases from V and 2 bases from J, with 7 bases between. This CDR3 is built from 13 residues. CDR1 is SGHAT and CDR2 is FQNNGV in the germline V gene. The CDR3 reads CASSGIAYNEQFF. CDR3 bases: TGTGCCAGCAGCGGGATCGCCTACAATGAGCAGTTCTTC.

This clonotype was seen a handful of times. The rearrangement uses TRBV10-3 and TRBJ1-1, with a possible D match to TRBD1 (5 bases). The CDR3 has 14 amino acids. The germline V gene has CDR1 ENHRY and CDR2 SYGVKD. V shed 6 bases and J shed 4 bases, with 15 bases lying between them. The DNA for the CDR3 is TGTGCCATCAGCGGGACTGCGATGAGCACTGAAGCTTTCTTT. Translated: CAISGTAMSTEAFF.

This clonotype has just a few counts. Relative to the germline gene, one junction end is altered; a read error may explain this. The V call is TRBV4-3, the J call TRBJ2-5; the match to TRBD2 covers 11 bases. Germline V gives CDR1 LGHNA, CDR2 YSLEER. There are 15 residues in the CDR3. CDR3 region: CASSQGLAGGFWQLF. CDR3 coding DNA: TGCGCCAGCAGCCAAGGCCTAGCGGGAGGATTCTGGCAGCTCTTC.

This sequence joins TRBV7-9 and TRBJ2-1, with TRBD2 matching over 7 bases. CDR3 length: 15 amino acids. V shed 2 bases, J shed 5 bases, and the junction held 6 bases outside the gene matches. From germline, CDR1 is SEHNR and CDR2 FQNEAQ (reference sequence). In DNA form, the CDR3 reads TGTGCCAGCAGCTTACGCGGGAGTCTCGACAATGAGCAGTTCTTC. Encoded protein: CASSLRGSLDNEQFF.

This clonotype was counted ten times or more. Relative to the germline gene, one junction end is altered; a read error may explain this. This chain joins TRBV12-3 or TRBV12-4 and TRBJ2-5; 8 positions agree with TRBD1. The CDR3 runs 13 residues. For the CDR3, the DNA is TGCGCCAGCAGCTTGGACAGGGCAGAGACCCAGTACTTC. Translating gives CASSLDRAETQYF.

J is TRBJ1-4 and V is TRBV5-8; 10 bases map to TRBD1. V trimming: 0 bases; J trimming: 0 bases; junction bases outside the gene matches: 5. This CDR3 is built from 18 residues. Germline V gene data show CDR1 as SGHTS and CDR2 as YDEGEE. The CDR3 DNA is TGTGCCAGCAGCTTGGCTGTCGGGACAGGGGCAACTAATGAAAAACTGTTTTTT. This encodes CASSLAVGTGATNEKLFF. Drawing the rest from reference TRBV5-8 and TRBJ1-4, the complete variable domain is EAGVTQSPTHLIKTRGQQATLRCSPISGHTSVYWYQQALGLGLQFLLWYDEGEERNRGNFPPRFSGRQFPNYSSELNVNALELEDSALYLCASSLAVGTGATNEKLFFGSGTQLSVL.

The chain is built from TRBV3-1 and TRBJ2-5, with no clear D. TRBJ2-7 matches the DNA end more closely, so the J call is doubtful. This CDR3 spans 11 amino acids. Germline V CDR1 and CDR2: LGHDT, YNNKEL (reference sequence). The CDR3 DNA follows: TGTGCCAGCGGCGTACGCCACGAGCAGTACTTC. This codes for CASGVRHEQYF.

The V and J genes are TRBV4-1 and TRBJ1-2; TRBD1 agrees at 7 bases. From germline, CDR1 is MGHRA and CDR2 YSYEKL. CDR3 length: 16 amino acids. The ends lost 5 bases at V and 2 bases at J; junction bases unmatched: 11. The CDR3 here is CASSAPTGQSNYGYTF. CDR3 sequence (DNA): TGCGCCAGCAGCGCCCCGACGGGACAGAGCAACTATGGCTACACCTTC.

The CDR3 sequence is CASNHSVYGYTF. The DNA of the CDR3 is TGTGCCAGCAATCACAGCGTCTATGGCTACACCTTC. The chain couples TRBV7-9 to TRBJ1-2, with unresolved D. Germline CDR1 reads SEHNR; CDR2 reads FQNEAQ (reference sequence). CDR3 size: 12 residues. Trimming took off 7 bases at V and 4 bases at J, with 10 bases between the two ends.

The chain carries TRBV3-1 and TRBJ2-1; D might be TRBD2 (5 bases). Germline V gene data show CDR1 as LGHDT and CDR2 as YNNKEL (reference sequence). V was trimmed by 5 bases and J by 4 bases, leaving 15 bases between them. CDR3 length equals 15 residues. In nucleotides, the CDR3 is TGTGCCAGCAGCTTCGAGACTACCACGTACAATGAGCAGTTCTTC. Its translation: CASSFETTTYNEQFF.

This clonotype was seen a few times. This chain joins TRBV6-5 and TRBJ1-6; 8 bases fit TRBD1. The germline gives CDR1 MNHEY, CDR2 SVGAGI. The V and J ends lost 6 bases and 7 bases, in that order; junction bases with no gene match: 2. The CDR3 is 13 amino acids. CDR3 loop: CASRGQVNSPLHF. CDR3 bases: TGTGCCAGCAGGGGACAGGTGAATTCACCCCTCCACTTT.

The gene calls are TRBV10-3 and TRBJ1-3; D remains unclear. The CDR3 consists of 16 residues. Trimming took 9 bases from V and 0 from J, leaving 18 bases between them. Germline CDR1 is ENHRY and CDR2 is SYGVKD. In DNA form, the CDR3 reads TGTGCCATTGAACCCGGACGCACGTACTCTGGAAACACCATATATTTT. Protein product: CAIEPGRTYSGNTIYF.

This clonotype was recorded a few times. The chain combines TRBV28 with TRBJ2-6; possibly TRBD1 for D (6 bases). Germline CDR1 is MDHEN and CDR2 is SYDVKM. The germline V and J ends were trimmed by 6 bases and 0 bases, with 12 bases remaining between them. The CDR3 length is 16 residues. Here the CDR3 DNA reads TGTGCCAGCAGGCCAACAGGGTACTCTGGGGCCAACGTCCTGACTTTC. This translates into CASRPTGYSGANVLTF. Combining the CDR3 with reference TRBV28 and TRBJ2-6 gives the whole variable domain DVKVTQSSRYLVKRTGEKVFLECVQDMDHENMFWYRQDPGLGLRLIYFSYDVKMKEKGDIPEGYSVSREKKERFSLILESASTNQTSMYLCASRPTGYSGANVLTFGAGSRLTVL.

This clonotype has more than one count but fewer than ten. This chain joins TRBV6-2 or TRBV6-3 and TRBJ2-1; TRBD2 agrees at 7 bases. The junction had 7 bases not matched to a gene; V was cut back by 2 bases and J by 6 bases. This CDR3 region has 15 residues. Germline lookup yields CDR1 MNHEY and CDR2 SVGEGT. CDR3 loop: CASSYRGRASNEQFF. Written as DNA, the CDR3 is TGTGCCAGCAGTTACCGAGGGAGGGCCTCCAATGAGCAGTTCTTC.

Concerning this clonotype: In this CDR3 the conserved last residue, phenylalanine or tryptophan, is missing, so a read error is likely. The V gene is TRBV12-3 or TRBV12-4, the J gene TRBJ1-2; 7 nucleotides match TRBD1. The length of the CDR3 is 13 residues. J was trimmed by 7 bases and V by 5 bases; bases with no gene match: 7. In DNA, the CDR3 is TGTGCCAGCAGTCACACAGGGGACGGTGGCTACACCTGC. It encodes CASSHTGDGGYTC.

The rearrangement links TRBV9 to TRBJ1-1, with a possible D match to TRBD1 (6 bases). The V gene lost 3 bases and the J gene lost 6 bases, with 12 bases spanning the gap. CDR3 length: 13 amino acids. CDR1 and CDR2 from the germline V gene are SGDLS and YYNGEE. CDR3 loop: CASSDQQGSEAFF. CDR3 in DNA: TGTGCCAGCAGCGACCAACAGGGTTCTGAAGCTTTCTTT.

Only a few counts were recorded for this clonotype. The CDR3 sequence: CSARDPGGRSADTQYF. Here the CDR3 DNA reads TGCAGTGCTAGAGATCCAGGGGGTAGGAGCGCAGATACGCAGTATTTT. This rearrangement joins TRBV20-1 to TRBJ2-3; 7 bases align to TRBD1. Germline CDR1 DFQATT, CDR2 SNEGSKA (reference sequence). The CDR3 contains 16 residues. J lost 4 bases, V lost 0 bases, and 10 bases had no gene match.

The genes are TRBV6-4 and TRBJ2-2; 7 bases align to TRBD2. The length of the CDR3 is 14 residues. V was clipped by 6 bases and J by 6 bases; unmatched bases: 7. CDR1 is MRHNA and CDR2 is SNTAGT in the germline V gene. The CDR3 loop reads CASSSTSDAGELFF. CDR3 nucleotides: TGTGCCAGCAGCTCTACTAGCGACGCCGGGGAGCTGTTTTTT.

This rearrangement joins TRBV20-1 to TRBJ1-1; 9 bases agree with TRBD1. The CDR3 covers 14 residues. V lost 6 bases to trimming and J lost 4 bases; unmatched junction nucleotides: 9. CDR1 and CDR2 (germline): DFQATT, SNEGSKA (reference sequence). CDR3 sequence reads: CSAKRDRDGTEAFF. The CDR3 DNA is TGCAGTGCAAAGAGGGACAGGGACGGCACTGAAGCTTTCTTT.

This chain connects TRBV20-1 to TRBJ2-1, with D unclear. The germline CDR1 and CDR2 sequences are DFQATT and SNEGSKA (reference sequence). CDR3 length: 15 amino acids. V was trimmed by 6 bases and J by 2 bases, leaving 17 bases between them. In DNA form, the CDR3 reads TGCAGTGCCGCAAGGCGTGGTTCCCCCTACAATGAGCAGTTCTTC. As protein: CSAARRGSPYNEQFF.

This clonotype was detected many times. The genes are TRBV20-1 and TRBJ1-4; the D is unclear. CDR1 is DFQATT, CDR2 SNEGSKA, per germline (reference sequence). This CDR3 comprises 12 residues. With 3 bases removed from V and 5 bases from J, the gap between germline ends came to 7 bases. This CDR3 reads CSARDGNEKLFF. In nucleotides, the CDR3 is TGCAGTGCTAGGGACGGAAATGAAAAACTGTTTTTT.

The rearrangement joins TRBV29-1 to TRBJ1-2; D is unresolved. V was pared by 4 bases and J by 0 bases, with 9 bases between. Germline V gene lookup returns CDR1 SQVTM and CDR2 ANQGSEA. The CDR3 is 13 amino acids. CDR3: CSVVGGPNYGYTF. For the CDR3, the DNA is TGCAGCGTTGTAGGCGGACCTAACTATGGCTACACCTTC.

The V and J genes are TRBV7-8 and TRBJ2-3; D unclear. This CDR3 region has 14 residues. The V and J ends lost 2 bases and 6 bases respectively, with 12 bases between them. Germline CDR1 SGHVS, CDR2 FQNEAQ. The CDR3 region has the DNA TGTGCCAGCAGCTTAATCGAGCGCTGGGATACGCAGTATTTT. Translation: CASSLIERWDTQYF. Complete variable domain (other parts from reference TRBV7-8 and TRBJ2-3): GAGVSQSPRYKVAKRGQDVALRCDPISGHVSLFWYQQALGQGPEFLTYFQNEAQLDKSGLPSDRFFAERPEGSVSTLKIQRTQQEDSAVYLCASSLIERWDTQYFGPGTRLTVL.

This clonotype came up a few times. The rearrangement joins TRBV3-1 to TRBJ1-6; D may be TRBD1 (5 bases). This CDR3 contains 14 residues. The V gene lost 4 bases and the J gene lost 8 bases, with 12 bases spanning the gap. The germline V gene encodes CDR1 LGHDT and CDR2 YNNKEL (reference sequence). The CDR3 is CASSLQRGDSPLHF. DNA for the CDR3: TGTGCCAGCAGCCTCCAACGAGGGGATTCACCCCTCCACTTT.